These 15 T cell receptor beta chains originate from one sample sequenced in a study of molecular identifiers for immune sequencing clone quantification. MiXCR, run by TCRdb on the PCR reads, gives a single entry per CDR3 protein. The table shows over 600,000 distinct CDR3 sequences, with approximately 20% occurring only once. Input material: naive CD8+ T cells from blood, with Jurkat cell RNA spiked in. Stated subset: FACS-sorted CD8+CD4-CCR7+CD45RA+ naive T cells. These TCRs come from a human donor in good health. Some libraries in this study had Jurkat cell RNA spiked in.

This clonotype has a handful of counts. The rearrangement uses TRBV4-3 and TRBJ2-7, with TRBD1 identical over 11 bases. The V gene's germline CDR1 is LGHNA and CDR2 YSLEER. This CDR3 has 15 amino acids. V gave up 4 bases and J gave up 3 bases; unmatched junction bases: 5. In DNA form, the CDR3 reads TGCGCCAGCAGCCCCCACGGGACAGGGGGCTACGAGCAGTACTTC. It translates to CASSPHGTGGYEQYF.

As concerns this clonotype: A much larger clone lies one base from this, so it may be a read error. This sequence joins TRBV29-1 and TRBJ1-2; D is uncertain. Germline assignment: CDR1 SQVTM and CDR2 ANQGSEA. The CDR3 has 13 amino acids. The CDR3 nucleotides are TGCAGCGTTGGGAACAAGGCTGACTATGGCTACGCCTTC. Translation gives CSVGNKADYGYAF. The full variable domain, completed using reference TRBV29-1 and TRBJ1-2, is SAVISQKPSRDICQRGTSLTIQCQVDSQVTMMFWYRQQPGQSLTLIATANQGSEATYESGFVIDKFPISRPNLTFSTLTVSNMSPEDSSIYLCSVGNKADYGYAFGSGTRLTVV.

This clonotype was counted at least ten times. J is TRBJ2-3 and V is TRBV29-1, with a possible D match to TRBD2 (5 bases). The CDR3 length is 11 residues. Trimming removed 2 bases from V and 8 bases from J, with 8 bases in between. In germline, CDR1 is SQVTM, CDR2 ANQGSEA. CDR3 DNA: TGCAGCGTTGAATCGGCGGGTACGCAGTATTTT. Amino acids: CSVESAGTQYF.

A remark on this clonotype: This clone may be a read error of a much larger clone one base away. The chain is built from TRBV19 and TRBJ2-3; D might be TRBD2 (5 bases). CDR1 and CDR2 (germline): LNHDA, SQIVND (reference sequence). V was clipped by 10 bases and J by 2 bases, with 13 bases between them. The CDR3 sequence is 13 residues long. CDR3 sequence (DNA): TGTGCCAATAGCGCTTTCTTCACAGATACGCAGTATTTT. Translation gives CANSAFFTDTQYF.

The V and J genes are TRBV20-1 and TRBJ2-7; possibly TRBD1 for D (6 bases). This CDR3 is built from 15 residues. Per the germline V gene, CDR1 is DFQATT and CDR2 is SNEGSKA (reference sequence). V dropped 0 bases and J dropped 0 bases, with 12 bases sitting between them. The CDR3 is CSARDPQGYSYEQYF. CDR3 coding DNA: TGCAGTGCTAGAGATCCACAGGGCTACTCCTACGAGCAGTACTTC.

Of note for this clonotype: This clone may be a read error of a much larger clone one base away. This rearrangement joins TRBV15 to TRBJ2-3, with TRBD2 as a possible D gene (5 bases). The CDR3 is 13 residues long. Germline CDR1 and CDR2: LNHNV and YYDKDF (reference sequence). V shed 8 bases and J shed 2 bases, with 11 bases lying between them. CDR3 loop: CATGVDYTDTQYF. The CDR3 coding sequence is TGTGCCACCGGCGTTGACTACACAGATACGCAGTATTTT.

A word on this clonotype: Because the CDR3's place on the DNA is in doubt, the DNA is left out and the CDR3 is given as listed by TCRdb. The chain combines TRBV28 with TRBJ2-5; TRBD1 reflects the table's D call only, with no check against the DNA. Germline V gene lookup returns CDR1 MDHEN and CDR2 SYDVKM. The CDR3 contains 18 residues when both ends are counted. CDR3 loop: CASSLGRFGQGAGETRYF.

In its sample, this clonotype was seen many times. The chain uses TRBV25-1 and TRBJ2-2; D remains ambiguous. Germline CDR1 and CDR2: MGHDK and SYGVNS. There are 13 residues in the CDR3. With 3 bases removed from V and 6 bases from J, the gap between germline ends came to 8 bases. CDR3 coding DNA: TGTGCCAGCAGTGAGACCTCTTCCGGGGAGCTGTTTTTT. It encodes CASSETSSGELFF. Drawing the rest from reference TRBV25-1 and TRBJ2-2, the complete variable domain is EADIYQTPRYLVIGTGKKITLECSQTMGHDKMYWYQQDPGMELHLIHYSYGVNSTEKGDLSSESTVSRIRTEHFPLTLESARPSHTSQYLCASSETSSGELFFGEGSRLTVL.

Note on this clonotype: This may be a read error, as it is one base from a much larger clone. This chain joins TRBV12-3 or TRBV12-4 and TRBJ2-5, with D possibly being TRBD2 (6 bases). This CDR3 contains 16 residues. Trimming removed 1 base from V and 4 bases from J, with 16 bases in between. Here the CDR3 DNA reads TGTGCCAGCAGTTTAGGATCTAGCGACGCTATAGAGACCCAGTACTTC. This translates into CASSLGSSDAIETQYF.

This clonotype occurred many times. The chain recombines TRBV20-1 with TRBJ2-7; the match to TRBD1 covers 7 bases. The V gene's germline CDR1 is DFQATT and CDR2 SNEGSKA (reference sequence). This CDR3 is built from 14 residues. V lost 6 bases to trimming and J lost 6 bases; unmatched junction nucleotides: 14. Here the CDR3 DNA reads TGCAGTGCCGATAATTGGGACAGTTCGGGCGAGCAGTACTTC. Translated, it gives CSADNWDSSGEQYF.

This clonotype was seen many times. The chain links TRBV4-3 to TRBJ1-1; D is possibly TRBD1 (6 bases). Germline V CDR1 and CDR2: LGHNA, YSLEER. Deletions cut 5 bases from V and 3 bases from J, with 16 bases between. The CDR3 is made up of 15 amino acids. The DNA of the CDR3 is TGCGCCAGCAGCGAAAACAGGGATGAGTACACTGAAGCTTTCTTT. It yields the protein CASSENRDEYTEAFF.

This clonotype was detected ten times or more. The J gene is TRBJ1-1, the V gene TRBV29-1, with D perhaps matching TRBD1 (5 bases). Germline V gives CDR1 SQVTM, CDR2 ANQGSEA. This CDR3 spans 15 amino acids. Trimming shortened V by 6 bases and J by 2 bases, and 19 bases separated the two germline ends. The CDR3 bases are TGCAGCGTCAAAATCCGGGACCACCCAAACACTGAAGCTTTCTTT. This codes for CSVKIRDHPNTEAFF.

This clonotype has only a few counts. CDR3 in DNA: TGTGCCAGTAGTATCGGGACTAATCAGCCCCAGCATTTT. It specifies CASSIGTNQPQHF. This sequence joins TRBV19 and TRBJ1-5; D perhaps matches TRBD1 (5 bases). This CDR3 has 13 amino acids. V lost 3 bases and J 4 bases, leaving 7 bases between the germline ends. The germline CDR1 and CDR2 sequences are LNHDA and SQIVND (reference sequence).

Remarks on this clonotype: A much larger clone differs from this one at a single base, so this may be a read error. J is TRBJ2-5 and V is TRBV5-1, with a possible D match to TRBD1 (5 bases). Trimming removed 10 bases at V and 5 bases at J, with 24 bases between. The length of the CDR3 is 15 residues. CDR1 is SGHRS, CDR2 YFSETQ, per germline. CDR3 residues: CAGTPEPGLWETQYF. The CDR3 DNA sequence: TGCGCCGGCACTCCAGAGCCAGGGCTGTGGGAGACCCAGTACTTC.

The chain is built from TRBV7-9 and TRBJ1-4; 7 bases align to TRBD1. Germline lookup yields CDR1 SEHNR and CDR2 FQNEAQ (reference sequence). V gave up 5 bases and J gave up 6 bases; unmatched junction bases: 9. The CDR3 is 15 residues long. The CDR3 sequence: CASSPGTGVDEKLFF. The CDR3 nucleotides are TGTGCCAGCAGCCCGGGAACAGGGGTTGATGAAAAACTGTTTTTT.